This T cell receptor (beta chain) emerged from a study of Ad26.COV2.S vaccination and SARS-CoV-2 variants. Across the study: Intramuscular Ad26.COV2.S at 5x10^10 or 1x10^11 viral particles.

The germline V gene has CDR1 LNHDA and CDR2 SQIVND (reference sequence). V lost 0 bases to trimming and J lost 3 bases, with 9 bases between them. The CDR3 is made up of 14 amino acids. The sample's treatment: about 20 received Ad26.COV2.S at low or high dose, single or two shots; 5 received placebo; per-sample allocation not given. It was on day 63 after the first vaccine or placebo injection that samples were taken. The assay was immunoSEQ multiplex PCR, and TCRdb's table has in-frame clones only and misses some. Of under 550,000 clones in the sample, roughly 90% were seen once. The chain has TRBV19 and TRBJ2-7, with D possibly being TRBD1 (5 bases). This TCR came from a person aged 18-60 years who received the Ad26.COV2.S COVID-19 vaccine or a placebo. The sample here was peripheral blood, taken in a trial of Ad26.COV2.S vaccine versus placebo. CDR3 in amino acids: CASSIDRQGYEQYF. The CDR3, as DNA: TGTGCCAGTAGTATAGATCGGCAGGGCTACGAGCAGTACTTC.